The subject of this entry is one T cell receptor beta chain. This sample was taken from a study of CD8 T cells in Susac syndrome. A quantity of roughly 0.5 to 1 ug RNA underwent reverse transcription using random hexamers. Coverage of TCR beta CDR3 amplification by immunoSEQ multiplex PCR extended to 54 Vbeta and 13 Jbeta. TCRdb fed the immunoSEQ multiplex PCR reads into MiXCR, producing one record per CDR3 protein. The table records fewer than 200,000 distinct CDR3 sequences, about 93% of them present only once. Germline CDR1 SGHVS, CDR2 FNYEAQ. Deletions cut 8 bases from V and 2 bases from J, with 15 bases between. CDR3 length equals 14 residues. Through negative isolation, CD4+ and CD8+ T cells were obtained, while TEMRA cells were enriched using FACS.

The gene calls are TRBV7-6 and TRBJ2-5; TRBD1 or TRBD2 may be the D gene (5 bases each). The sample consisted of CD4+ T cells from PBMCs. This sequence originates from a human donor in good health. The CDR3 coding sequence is TGTGCCAGCGGGGGATCACGGGCACAAGAGACCCAGTACTTC. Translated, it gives CASGGSRAQETQYF.